This TCR beta chain was observed in a study of CD8+ T cells in alopecia areata. Broader study findings: Resident alphabeta T cells of normal skin are also sequenced in scalp samples. Sharing of TCR sequences between patients (possibly for HLA-related reasons) was less clear than in mice.

In the case of this clone: Its antigen is still unknown.

The V end was cut by 0 bases, the J end by 3 bases, with 10 bases between. This CDR3 contains 15 residues. Germline V gives CDR1 SGDLS, CDR2 YYNGEE. Extracted RNA was reverse transcribed, and the resulting cDNA served as sequencing template. Libraries were prepared by immunoSEQ multiplex PCR; TCRdb keeps only in-frame clonotypes and omits some of them. The data contain some 150,000 clones, more than 45% of them singletons. Material: CD8+ T cells sorted from blood, obtained at week 0. This chain connects TRBV9 to TRBJ2-1; perhaps TRBD2 as D (6 bases). The receptor was isolated from a human donor with alopecia areata. The CDR3 DNA follows: TGTGCCAGCAGCGTAGGGCGGGGACTCTACAATGAGCAGTTCTTC. This gives the protein CASSVGRGLYNEQFF.